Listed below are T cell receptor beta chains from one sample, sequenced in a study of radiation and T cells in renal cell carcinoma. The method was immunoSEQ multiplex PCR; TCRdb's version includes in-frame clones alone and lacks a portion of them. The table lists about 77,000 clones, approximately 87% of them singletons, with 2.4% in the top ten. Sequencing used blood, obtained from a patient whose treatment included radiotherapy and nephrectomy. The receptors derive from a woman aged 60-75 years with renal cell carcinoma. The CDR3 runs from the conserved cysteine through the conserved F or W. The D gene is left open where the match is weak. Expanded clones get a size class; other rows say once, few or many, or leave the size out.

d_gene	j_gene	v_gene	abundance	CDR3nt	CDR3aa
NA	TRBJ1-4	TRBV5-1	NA	TGCGCCAGCAGCTTGACAGGGACCTCTGCTGAAAAACTGTTTTTT	CASSLTGTSAEKLFF
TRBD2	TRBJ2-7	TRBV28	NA	TGTGCCAGCAGTTATTCGAGCGGGATCTACGAGCAGTACTTC	CASSYSSGIYEQYF
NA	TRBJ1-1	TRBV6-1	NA	TGTGCCAGCAGTGAAGATTTTCGCGCTGAAGCTTTCTTT	CASSEDFRAEAFF
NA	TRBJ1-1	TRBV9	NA	TGTGCCAGCAGCAATGGGCAGGGAGGATCCGCGAACACTGAAGCTTTCTTT	CASSNGQGGSANTEAFF
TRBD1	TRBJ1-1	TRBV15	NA	TGTGCCACCAGCAGGGACAGGGGCACTGAAGCTTTCTTT	CATSRDRGTEAFF
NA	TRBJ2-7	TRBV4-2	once	TGTGCCAGCAGCCAAGTCTCTCCTACAGGGCTGAACGAGCAGTACTTC	CASSQVSPTGLNEQYF
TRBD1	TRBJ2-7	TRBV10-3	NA	TGTGCCACCCGGACAGGGGACTACGAGCAGTACTTC	CATRTGDYEQYF
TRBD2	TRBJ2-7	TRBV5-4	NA	TGTGCCAGCAGCTTTGGGGGGGTGGGCCCTAACGAGCAGTACTTC	CASSFGGVGPNEQYF
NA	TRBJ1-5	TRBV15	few	TGTGCCACCAAGGACAGTTATGGCAATCAGCCCCAGCATTTT	CATKDSYGNQPQHF
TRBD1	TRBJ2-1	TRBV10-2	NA	TGCGCCAGCAGTGGGGGGACAGGAACTATGAGCTCCTACAATGAGCAGTTCTTC	CASSGGTGTMSSYNEQFF
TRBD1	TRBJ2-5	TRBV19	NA	TGTGCCAGTAGTAAGGGACAGGGAAACCAAGAGACCCAGTACTTC	CASSKGQGNQETQYF
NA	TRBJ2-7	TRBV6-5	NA	TGTGCCAGCAGTTACTCGGAAGGTGCAGCCTACGAGCAGTACTTC	CASSYSEGAAYEQYF
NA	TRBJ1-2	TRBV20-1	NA	TGCAGTGCTCGACAGTCCCGCCACGACACCTTC	CSARQSRHDTF
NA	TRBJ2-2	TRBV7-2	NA	TGTGCCAGCAGCTTAGCCCAGGGGTCCTCCGGGGAGCTGTTTTTT	CASSLAQGSSGELFF
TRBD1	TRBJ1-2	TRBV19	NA	TGTGCCAGTAGTATAGAGGCTGCCCGGGACAGGGCAGGCTACACCTTC	CASSIEAARDRAGYTF
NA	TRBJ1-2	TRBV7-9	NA	TGTGCCAGCAGCTTAGGAGACAGATTCTATGGCTACACCTTC	CASSLGDRFYGYTF
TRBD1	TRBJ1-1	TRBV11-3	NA	TGTGCCAGCAGCTACGGGACAGGGCGTGGGAACACTGAAGCTTTCTTT	CASSYGTGRGNTEAFF
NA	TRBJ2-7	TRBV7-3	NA	TGTGCCAGCAGCCCCAGACTGCTCGGGGAGCAGTACTTC	CASSPRLLGEQYF
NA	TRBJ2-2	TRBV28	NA	TGTGCCAGCAGGGTGGCTGTCACCGGGGAGCTGTTTTTT	CASRVAVTGELFF
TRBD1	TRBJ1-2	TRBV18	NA	TGTGCCAGCTCACCCGGGACAGACTATGGCTACACCTTC	CASSPGTDYGYTF
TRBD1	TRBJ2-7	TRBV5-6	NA	TGTGCCAGCAGTTACGGACAGGGCTCCGAGCAGTACTTC	CASSYGQGSEQYF
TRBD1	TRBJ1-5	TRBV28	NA	TGTGCCAGCAGGATGACAGGGGGGTACAATCAGCCCCAGCATTTT	CASRMTGGYNQPQHF
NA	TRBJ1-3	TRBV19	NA	TGTGCCAGTACCGGACTGATCTCTGGAAACACCATATATTTT	CASTGLISGNTIYF
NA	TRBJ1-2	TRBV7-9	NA	TGTGCCAGCAGCCCCACCCTTGGACAGTCAAACTATGGCTACACCTTC	CASSPTLGQSNYGYTF
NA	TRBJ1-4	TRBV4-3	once	TGCGCCAGCAGCCAAGATCGGGAGACTGCAACTAATGAAAAACTGTTTTTT	CASSQDRETATNEKLFF
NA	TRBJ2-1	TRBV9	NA	TGTGCCAGCAGCGTCCGGGACAAATCTTACAATGAGCAGTTCTTC	CASSVRDKSYNEQFF